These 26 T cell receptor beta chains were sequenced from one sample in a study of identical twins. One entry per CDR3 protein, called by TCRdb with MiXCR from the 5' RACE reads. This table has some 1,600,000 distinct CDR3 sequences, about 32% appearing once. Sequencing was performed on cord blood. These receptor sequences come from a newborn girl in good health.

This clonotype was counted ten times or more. The CDR3 DNA reads TGTGCCAGCAGTGGGCCGGGACTAGCGTACTACAATGAGCAGTTCTTC. This translates into CASSGPGLAYYNEQFF. The chain couples TRBV28 to TRBJ2-1; 10 bases are a match to TRBD2. The CDR3 has 16 residues. V dropped 5 bases and J dropped 3; count of bases not matched to a gene: 7. Germline V gene sequence: CDR1 MDHEN, CDR2 SYDVKM.

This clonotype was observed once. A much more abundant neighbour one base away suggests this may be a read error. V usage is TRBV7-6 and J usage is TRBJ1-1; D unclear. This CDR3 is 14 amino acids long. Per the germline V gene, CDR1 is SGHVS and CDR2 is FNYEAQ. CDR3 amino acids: CASSVAVGNTEAFF. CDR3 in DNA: TGTGCCAGCAGCGTAGCCGTAGGGAACACTGAAGCTTTCTTT.

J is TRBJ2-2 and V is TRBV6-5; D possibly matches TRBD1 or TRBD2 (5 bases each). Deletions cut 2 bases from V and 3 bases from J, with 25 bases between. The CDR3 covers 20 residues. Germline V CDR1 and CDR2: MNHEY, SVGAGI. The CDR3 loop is CASSYLPGPRLKRDTGELFF. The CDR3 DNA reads TGTGCCAGCAGTTACCTCCCGGGACCGCGACTTAAGAGGGACACCGGGGAGCTGTTTTTT.

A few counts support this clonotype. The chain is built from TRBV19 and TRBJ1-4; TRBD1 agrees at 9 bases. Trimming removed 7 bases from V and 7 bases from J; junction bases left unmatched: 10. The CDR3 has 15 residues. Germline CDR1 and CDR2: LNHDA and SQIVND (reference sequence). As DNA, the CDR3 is TGTGCCAGTACCAATGTGGGACAGGGTACTGAAAAACTGTTTTTT. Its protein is CASTNVGQGTEKLFF.

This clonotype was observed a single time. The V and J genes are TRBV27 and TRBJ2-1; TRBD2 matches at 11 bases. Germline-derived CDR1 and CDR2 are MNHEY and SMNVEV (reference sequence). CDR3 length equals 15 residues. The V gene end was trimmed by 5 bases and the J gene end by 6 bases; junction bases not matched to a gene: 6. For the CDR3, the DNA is TGTGCCAGCAGTCCACTAGCGGGAGAGGTCAATGAGCAGTTCTTC. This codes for CASSPLAGEVNEQFF.

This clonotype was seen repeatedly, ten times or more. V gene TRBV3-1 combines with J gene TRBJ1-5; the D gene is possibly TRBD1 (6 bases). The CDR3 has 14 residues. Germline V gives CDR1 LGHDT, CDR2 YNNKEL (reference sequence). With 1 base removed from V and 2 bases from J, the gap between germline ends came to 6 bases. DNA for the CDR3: TGTGCCAGCAGCCAAGCAGGGGGCAATCAGCCCCAGCATTTT. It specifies CASSQAGGNQPQHF.

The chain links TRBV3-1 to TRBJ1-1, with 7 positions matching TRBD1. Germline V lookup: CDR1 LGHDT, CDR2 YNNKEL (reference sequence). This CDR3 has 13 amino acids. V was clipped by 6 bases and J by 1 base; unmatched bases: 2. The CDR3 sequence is CASRDRSNTEAFF. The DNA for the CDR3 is TGTGCCAGCAGGGACAGGTCGAACACTGAAGCTTTCTTT.

The CDR3 loop reads CASSLRVAGKETQYF. The DNA of the CDR3 is TGTGCCAGCAGCTTACGGGTAGCGGGAAAAGAGACCCAGTACTTC. The chain joins TRBV7-8 to TRBJ2-5, with TRBD2 matching 8 bases. The CDR3 runs 15 residues. J was trimmed by 3 bases and V by 2 bases; bases with no gene match: 5. Per the germline V gene, CDR1 is SGHVS and CDR2 is FQNEAQ.

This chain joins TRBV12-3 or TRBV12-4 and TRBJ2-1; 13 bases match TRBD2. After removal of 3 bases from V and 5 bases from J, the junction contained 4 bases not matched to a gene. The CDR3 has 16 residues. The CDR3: CASSLWTSGGHNEQFF. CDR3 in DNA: TGTGCCAGCAGTTTGTGGACTAGCGGGGGACACAATGAGCAGTTCTTC.

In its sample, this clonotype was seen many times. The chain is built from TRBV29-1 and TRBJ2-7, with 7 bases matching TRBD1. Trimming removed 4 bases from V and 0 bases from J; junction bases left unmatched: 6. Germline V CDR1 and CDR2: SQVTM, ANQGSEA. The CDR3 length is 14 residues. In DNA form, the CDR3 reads TGCAGCGTTGTGGTCTGGGACAGCTCCTACGAGCAGTACTTC. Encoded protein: CSVVVWDSSYEQYF.

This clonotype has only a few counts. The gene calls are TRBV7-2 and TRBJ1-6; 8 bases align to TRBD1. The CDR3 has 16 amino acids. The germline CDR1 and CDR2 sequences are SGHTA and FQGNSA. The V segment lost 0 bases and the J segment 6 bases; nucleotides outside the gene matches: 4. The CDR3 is CASSLATGAFNSPLHF. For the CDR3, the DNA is TGTGCCAGCAGCTTAGCGACAGGGGCTTTTAATTCACCCCTCCACTTT.

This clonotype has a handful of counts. Here the CDR3 DNA reads TGTGCCAGCACCACGGACAGGGGAAGGACTGAAGCTTTCTTT. It is translated as CASTTDRGRTEAFF. The chain couples TRBV11-2 to TRBJ1-1; 9 positions match TRBD1. V lost 7 bases to trimming and J lost 5 bases; unmatched junction nucleotides: 8. The CDR3 has 14 residues. Germline V lookup: CDR1 SGHAT, CDR2 FQNNGV.

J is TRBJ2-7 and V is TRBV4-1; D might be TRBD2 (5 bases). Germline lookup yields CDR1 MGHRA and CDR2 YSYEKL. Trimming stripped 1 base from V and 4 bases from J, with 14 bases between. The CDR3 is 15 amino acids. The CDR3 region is CASSQVFLAQYEQYF. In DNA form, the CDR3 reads TGCGCCAGCAGCCAAGTCTTCCTAGCTCAATACGAGCAGTACTTC.

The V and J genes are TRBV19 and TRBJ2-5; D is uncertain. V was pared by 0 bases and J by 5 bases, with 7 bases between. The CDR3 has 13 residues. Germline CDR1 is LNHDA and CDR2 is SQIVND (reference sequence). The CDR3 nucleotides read TGTGCCAGTAGTATAGAGGGCGAGGAGACCCAGTACTTC. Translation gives CASSIEGEETQYF.

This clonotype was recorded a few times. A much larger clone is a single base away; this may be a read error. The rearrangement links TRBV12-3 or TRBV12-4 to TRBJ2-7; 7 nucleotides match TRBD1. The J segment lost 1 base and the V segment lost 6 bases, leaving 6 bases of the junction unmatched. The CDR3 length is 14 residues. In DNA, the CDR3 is TGTGCCAGCAGCTCCGTGACAGGGTCCTACGAGCAGTACTTC. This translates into CASSSVTGSYEQYF.

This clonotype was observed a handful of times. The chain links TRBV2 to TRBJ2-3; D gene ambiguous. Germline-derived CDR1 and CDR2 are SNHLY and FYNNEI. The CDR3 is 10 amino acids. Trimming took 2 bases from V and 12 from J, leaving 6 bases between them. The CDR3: CASSEMPQYF. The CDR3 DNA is TGTGCCAGCAGTGAAATGCCACAGTATTTT.

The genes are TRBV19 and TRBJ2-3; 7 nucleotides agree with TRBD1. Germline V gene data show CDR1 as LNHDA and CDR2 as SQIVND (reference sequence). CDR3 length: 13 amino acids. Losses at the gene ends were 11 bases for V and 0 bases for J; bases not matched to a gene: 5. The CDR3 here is CASGQPSTDTQYF. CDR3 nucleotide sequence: TGTGCCTCGGGACAGCCTAGCACAGATACGCAGTATTTT.

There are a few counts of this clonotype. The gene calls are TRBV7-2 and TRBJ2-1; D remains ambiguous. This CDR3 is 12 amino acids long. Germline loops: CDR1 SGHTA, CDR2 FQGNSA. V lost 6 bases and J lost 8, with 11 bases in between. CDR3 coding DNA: TGTGCCAGCAGGAGATATACTGATGAGCAGTTCTTC. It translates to CASRRYTDEQFF.

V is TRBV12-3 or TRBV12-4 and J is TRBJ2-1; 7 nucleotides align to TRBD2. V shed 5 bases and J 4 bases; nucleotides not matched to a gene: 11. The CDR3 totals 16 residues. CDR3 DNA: TGTGCCAGCAGTCGCCCCGGACTAGAAGGATACAATGAGCAGTTCTTC. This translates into CASSRPGLEGYNEQFF.

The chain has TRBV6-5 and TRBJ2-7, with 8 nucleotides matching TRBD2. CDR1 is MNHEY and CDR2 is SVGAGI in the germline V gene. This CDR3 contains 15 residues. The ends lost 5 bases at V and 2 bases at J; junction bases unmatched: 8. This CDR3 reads CASSLLSGSPYEQYF. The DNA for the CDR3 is TGTGCCAGCAGTCTTTTGAGCGGGAGTCCCTACGAGCAGTACTTC.

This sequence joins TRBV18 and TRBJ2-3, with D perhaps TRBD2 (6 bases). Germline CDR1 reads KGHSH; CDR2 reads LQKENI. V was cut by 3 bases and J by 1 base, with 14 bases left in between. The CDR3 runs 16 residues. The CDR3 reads CASSPDLAPGTDTQYF. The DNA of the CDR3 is TGTGCCAGCTCACCTGACCTAGCGCCAGGCACAGATACGCAGTATTTT.

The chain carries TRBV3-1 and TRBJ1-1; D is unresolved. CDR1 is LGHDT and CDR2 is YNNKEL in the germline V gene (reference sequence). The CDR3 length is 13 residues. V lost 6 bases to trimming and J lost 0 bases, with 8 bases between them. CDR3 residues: CASRTQLNTEAFF. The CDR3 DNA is TGTGCCAGCAGGACACAGCTGAACACTGAAGCTTTCTTT.

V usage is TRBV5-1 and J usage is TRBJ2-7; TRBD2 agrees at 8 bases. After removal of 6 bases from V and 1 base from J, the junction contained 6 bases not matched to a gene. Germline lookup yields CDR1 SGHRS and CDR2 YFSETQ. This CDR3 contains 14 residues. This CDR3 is CASTEAGVSYEQYF. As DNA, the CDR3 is TGCGCCAGCACTGAAGCGGGGGTATCCTACGAGCAGTACTTC. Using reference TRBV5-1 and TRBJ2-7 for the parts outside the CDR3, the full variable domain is KAGVTQTPRYLIKTRGQQVTLSCSPISGHRSVSWYQQTPGQGLQFLFEYFSETQRNKGNFPGRFSGRQFSNSRSEMNVSTLELGDSALYLCASTEAGVSYEQYFGPGTRLTVT.

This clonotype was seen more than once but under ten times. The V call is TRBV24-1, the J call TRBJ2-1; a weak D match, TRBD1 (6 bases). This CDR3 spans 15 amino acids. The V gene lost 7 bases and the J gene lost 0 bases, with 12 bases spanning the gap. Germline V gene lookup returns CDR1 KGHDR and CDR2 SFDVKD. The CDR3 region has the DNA TGTGCCACCAGCCGAACAGGGAACTCCTACAATGAGCAGTTCTTC. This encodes CATSRTGNSYNEQFF.

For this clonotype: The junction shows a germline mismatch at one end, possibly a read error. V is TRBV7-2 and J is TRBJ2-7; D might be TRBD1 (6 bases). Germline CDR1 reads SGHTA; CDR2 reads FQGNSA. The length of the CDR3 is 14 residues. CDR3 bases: TGTGCCAGCAGTTATCAGACAGGACCCTACCAGCAGTACTTC. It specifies CASSYQTGPYQQYF.

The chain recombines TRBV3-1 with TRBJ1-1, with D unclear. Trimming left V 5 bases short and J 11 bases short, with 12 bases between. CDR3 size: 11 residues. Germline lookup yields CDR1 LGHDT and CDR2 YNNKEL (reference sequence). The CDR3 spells CASSTSTTAFF. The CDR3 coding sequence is TGTGCCAGCAGCACCAGCACGACGGCTTTCTTT.